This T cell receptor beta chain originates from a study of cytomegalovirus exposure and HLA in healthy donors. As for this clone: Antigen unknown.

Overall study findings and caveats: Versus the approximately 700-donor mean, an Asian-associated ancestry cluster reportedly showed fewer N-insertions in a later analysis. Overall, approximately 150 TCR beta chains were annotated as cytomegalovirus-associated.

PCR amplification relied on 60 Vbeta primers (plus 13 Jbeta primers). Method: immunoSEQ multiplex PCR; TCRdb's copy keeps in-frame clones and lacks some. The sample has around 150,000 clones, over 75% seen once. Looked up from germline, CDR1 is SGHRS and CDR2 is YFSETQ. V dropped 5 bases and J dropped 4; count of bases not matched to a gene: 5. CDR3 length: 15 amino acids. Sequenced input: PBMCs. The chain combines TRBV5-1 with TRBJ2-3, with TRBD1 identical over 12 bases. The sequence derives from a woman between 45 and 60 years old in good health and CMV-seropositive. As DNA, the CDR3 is TGCGCCAGCAGACGCGGGACAGGGGGCCCAGATACGCAGTATTTT. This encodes CASRRGTGGPDTQYF.